The clone carrying this T cell receptor (beta chain) showed up just once. The antigen is unknown. This sample is drawn from a study of cytotoxic CD8 clonotypes in ibrutinib-treated CLL. The CDR3 is made up of 19 amino acids. J gave up 4 bases and V 3 bases, and 18 bases lay outside the gene matches. In germline, CDR1 is LNHDA, CDR2 SQIVND (reference sequence). General study findings and limits: Private clonotypes, not public ones, expanded at ibrutinib response.

The intended depth for sequencing was 1 in 200,000 to 1 in 1 million T cells. The data were produced by immunoSEQ multiplex PCR, yet TCRdb's version contains in-frame clones alone and is incomplete. The sample has around 200,000 clones, 79% seen once; the top ten hold approximately 10%. The chain has TRBV19 and TRBJ2-1, with 7 bases matching TRBD2. The source material was PBMCs, sampled after 12 months of ibrutinib treatment. This sequence originates from a human donor with chronic lymphocytic leukemia. The CDR3 region is CASSIRDPLKGRVYNEQFF. CDR3 coding DNA: TGTGCCAGTAGTATCCGGGACCCATTAAAGGGGAGGGTATACAATGAGCAGTTCTTC.